What follows are 10 T cell receptor beta chains derived from one specimen sequenced in a study of tumor-infiltrating lymphocytes in primary liver carcinoma. Germline DNA was extracted alongside blood RNA, which was obtained from unsorted whole blood. Researchers generated TCR beta cDNA from approximately 520 ng of total RNA, relying on a constant-region primer. Slightly modified ARM-PCR served as the procedure for the TCR beta libraries. These libraries came from three rounds of nested multiplex PCR. Primers for the first two PCR rounds were TRBV1-TRBV30 forward primers and a C-beta reverse primer (about 11 cycles per round). A single record per CDR3 protein comes from TCRdb applying MiXCR to the multiplex PCR reads. Here the sample spans around 330,000 distinct CDR3 sequences, 45% to 70% being singletons. Sequenced material: peripheral blood. These receptors were collected from a woman in her twenties or thirties with primary liver carcinoma and hepatitis B virus infection.

Comment on this clonotype: Mismatch with germline at one junction end may stem from a read error. The DNA for the CDR3 is TGTTCCAGCAGCCAATCACACGCTAGCGGGAGCTATGAGCAGTTCTTC. The encoded protein is CSSSQSHASGSYEQFF. J is TRBJ2-1 and V is TRBV4-2; 10 bases align to TRBD2. The CDR3 is made up of 16 amino acids. Germline V gene sequence: CDR1 LGHNA, CDR2 YNFKEQ.

As regards this clonotype: This sequence may be a read error, since a much larger clone differs from it by one base. This chain uses TRBV12-3 or TRBV12-4 with TRBJ2-1; D gene uncertain. Between the trimmed V and J ends, which lost 3 bases and 6 bases, there was a span of 9 bases. This CDR3 is built from 13 residues. CDR3 DNA: TGTGCCAGCAGTTTCCGGCAGCGCAATGAGCAGTTCTTC. It translates to CASSFRQRNEQFF.

As concerns this clonotype: The junction shows a germline mismatch at one end, possibly a read error. In DNA, the CDR3 is TGTGCCAGCGTACCCACCGGGACAGTCTCTGGGGCCAACGTCCTGAATTTC. Protein: CASVPTGTVSGANVLNF. The V gene is TRBV6-5, the J gene TRBJ2-6, with 7 bases lining up with TRBD1. The CDR3 covers 17 residues. Per germline, CDR1 MNHEY and CDR2 SVGAGI.

The chain uses TRBV23-1 and TRBJ2-5; D not certain. TRBV23-1 is annotated as an ORF whose role is uncertain. The CDR3 is 14 amino acids. Trimming took off 10 bases at V and 1 base at J, with 16 bases between the two ends. CDR3 loop: CATDVRPSQETQYF. In DNA form, the CDR3 reads TGCGCCACCGACGTGCGGCCGAGCCAAGAGACCCAGTACTTC.

Worth noting for this clonotype: Being one base from a much bigger clone, this may be a read error. The V and J genes are TRBV4-2 and TRBJ2-5, with D tentatively TRBD2 (6 bases). CDR3 length: 14 residues. CDR1 and CDR2 from the germline V gene are LGHNA and YNFKEQ. The CDR3 DNA reads as TGTGTCAGCAGCCCCCGGGGAGGTAGAGAGACCCAGTACTTC. The encoded protein is CVSSPRGGRETQYF.

This clonotype was observed at least ten times. The chain joins TRBV4-1 to TRBJ1-1, with TRBD1 matching over 9 bases. Germline loops: CDR1 MGHRA, CDR2 YSYEKL. Trimming cost V 0 bases and J 4 bases; bases outside gene matches: 15. This CDR3 region has 19 residues. Here the CDR3 DNA reads TGCGCCAGCAGCCAAGATGGCGGGACAGGGTATGTTGGTCGCACTGAAGCTTTCTTT. Translated: CASSQDGGTGYVGRTEAFF.

CDR3 coding DNA: TGTGCCAGTAGCGGTGAGGTAGGCCACTCCTACGAGCAGTACTTC. Residues: CASSGEVGHSYEQYF. The chain joins TRBV19 to TRBJ2-7; D ambiguous. The CDR3 covers 15 residues. V was trimmed by 6 bases and J by 0 bases, leaving 15 bases between them. Germline CDR1 and CDR2: LNHDA and SQIVND (reference sequence).

Details on this clonotype: A much more abundant neighbour one base away suggests this may be a read error. The chain uses TRBV6-2 or TRBV6-3 and TRBJ1-5; TRBD1 matches 10 bases. Germline assignment: CDR1 MNHEY and CDR2 SVGEGT. The CDR3 is made up of 18 amino acids. CDR3 residues: CASTTPGQGFWADQPKHF. The CDR3 DNA sequence: TGTGCCAGCACCACTCCGGGACAGGGGTTTTGGGCCGATCAGCCCAAGCATTTT.

This clonotype was recorded at least ten times. The chain uses TRBV6-1 and TRBJ2-5; 8 bases match TRBD1. J was trimmed by 5 bases and V by 6 bases; bases with no gene match: 5. In germline, CDR1 is MNHNS, CDR2 SASEGT. The CDR3 is 13 residues long. The CDR3 DNA reads TGTGCCAGCAGCGAGACAGGGGTGGAGACCCAGTACTTC. As protein: CASSETGVETQYF.

The chain employs TRBV7-9 and TRBJ1-1; possibly TRBD1 for D (6 bases). Trimming stripped 2 bases from V and 4 bases from J, with 17 bases between. Germline V lookup: CDR1 SEHNR, CDR2 FQNEAQ (reference sequence). The CDR3 is 16 amino acids. Here the CDR3 DNA reads TGTGCCAGCAGCTTAATTGCCGGGGGGCCGAGCACTGAAGCTTTCTTT. Translated, it gives CASSLIAGGPSTEAFF.